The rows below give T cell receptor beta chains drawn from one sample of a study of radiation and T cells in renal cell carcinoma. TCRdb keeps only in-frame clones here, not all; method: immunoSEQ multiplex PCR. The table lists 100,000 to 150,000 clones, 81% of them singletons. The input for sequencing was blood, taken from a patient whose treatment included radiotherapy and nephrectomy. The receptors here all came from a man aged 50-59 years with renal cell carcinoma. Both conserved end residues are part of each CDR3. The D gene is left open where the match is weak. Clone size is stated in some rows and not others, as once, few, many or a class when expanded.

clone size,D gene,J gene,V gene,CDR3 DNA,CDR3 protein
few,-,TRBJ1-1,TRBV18,TGTGCCAGCTCACCACCGGGCAGCATGAACACTGAAGCTTTCTTT,CASSPPGSMNTEAFF
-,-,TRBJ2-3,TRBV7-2,TGTGCCAGCAGCTCGGGGGACCCGGGAGATACGCAGTATTTT,CASSSGDPGDTQYF
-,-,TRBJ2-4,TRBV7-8,TGTGCCAGCAGCTTAGCGAGACATGACCGGGCTGAGGTTCAGTACTTC,CASSLARHDRAEVQYF
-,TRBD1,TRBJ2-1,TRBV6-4,TGTGCCAGCAGCCAGGACAGGTCTTCAAATGAGCAGTTCTTC,CASSQDRSSNEQFF
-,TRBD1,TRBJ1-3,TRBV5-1,TGCGCCAGCAGCAGGGGACAGGGCATTGCGAACGGAAACACCATATATTTT,CASSRGQGIANGNTIYF
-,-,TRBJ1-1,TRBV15,TGTGCCACCAGCAGAGGTGGGACTGGGAACACTGAAGCTTTCTTT,CATSRGGTGNTEAFF
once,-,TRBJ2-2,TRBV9,TGTGCCAGCAGCCCCAGACCGGGAGCCGGGGAGCTGTTTTTT,CASSPRPGAGELFF
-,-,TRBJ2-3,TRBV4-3,TGCGCCAGCAGCCAAGGCGGCAAAAAAAACACAGATACGCAGTATTTT,CASSQGGKKNTDTQYF
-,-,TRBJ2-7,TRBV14,TGTGCCAGCAGCCAAAGCCCCTACGAGCAGTACTTC,CASSQSPYEQYF
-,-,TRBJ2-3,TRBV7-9,TGTGCCAGCAGCCCGATAGCAATAAACCGGCGGACAGATACGCAGTATTTT,CASSPIAINRRTDTQYF
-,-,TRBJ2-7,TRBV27,TGTGCCAGCAGTTTGATGGGGAAAACCCACGAGCAGTACTTC,CASSLMGKTHEQYF
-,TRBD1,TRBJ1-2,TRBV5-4,TGTGCCAGCAGCTCGACAGGGCAACATGGCTACACCTTC,CASSSTGQHGYTF
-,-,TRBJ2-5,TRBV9,TGTGCCAGCAGCGGCCGTTGGCCCCAAGAGACCCAGTACTTC,CASSGRWPQETQYF
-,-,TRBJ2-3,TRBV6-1,TGTGCCAGCAGTGAACAGGCCACAGATACGCAGTATTTT,CASSEQATDTQYF
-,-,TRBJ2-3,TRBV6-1,TGTGCCAGCAGTGACTGGACAGATACGCAGTATTTT,CASSDWTDTQYF
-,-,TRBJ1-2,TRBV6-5,TGTGCCAGCAGCTCGTTCCGGCGGGGAGGGGGTGGCTACACCTTC,CASSSFRRGGGGYTF
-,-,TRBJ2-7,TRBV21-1,TGTGCCAGGGGGGGGACGGGAACCTACGAGCAGTACTTC,CARGGTGTYEQYF
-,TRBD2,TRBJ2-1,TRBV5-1,TGCGCCAGCAGTTTTATAGCGGGGGGGACCGGTGAGCAGTTCTTC,CASSFIAGGTGEQFF
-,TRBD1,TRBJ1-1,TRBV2,TGTGCCAGCAGTAAGGACAGGGGGCAAGCTGAAGCTTTCTTT,CASSKDRGQAEAFF
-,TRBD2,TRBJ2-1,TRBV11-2,TGTGCCAGCAGCCCCCTCGCAGGACTAGTTTTCCATGAGCAGTTCTTC,CASSPLAGLVFHEQFF
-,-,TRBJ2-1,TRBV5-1,TGCTCCTCAAGAGGGGGGCCTAGCGGCTCCTACAATGAGCAGTTCTTC,CSSRGGPSGSYNEQFF
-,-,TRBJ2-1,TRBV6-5,TGTGCCAGCAGGACAAGTACAATGTCCTACAATGAGCAGTTCTTC,CASRTSTMSYNEQFF
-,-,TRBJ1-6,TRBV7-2,TGTGCCAGCAGCTTCCGGGAGGGCTCACCCCTCCACTTT,CASSFREGSPLHF
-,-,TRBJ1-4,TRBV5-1,TGCGCCAGCAGCTTAGACAGTACTAATGAAAAACTGTTTTTT,CASSLDSTNEKLFF
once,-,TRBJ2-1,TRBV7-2,TGTGCCAGCAGTGAGGCTAGCTTCTACAATGAGCAGTTCTTC,CASSEASFYNEQFF
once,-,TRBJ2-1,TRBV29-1,TGCAGCGTTGATGTAGGTGGTCACAATGAGCAGTTCTTC,CSVDVGGHNEQFF
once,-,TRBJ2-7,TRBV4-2,TGTGCCAGCAGCCAACCTGGGGCCATCTACGAGCAGTACTTC,CASSQPGAIYEQYF
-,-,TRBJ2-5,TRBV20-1,TGCAGTGCCGACGTGGAGACCCAGTACTTC,CSADVETQYF